A single sample gave rise to the 29 T cell receptor beta chains below, sequenced in a study of shared clonotypes between healthy human individuals. The table came from immunoSEQ multiplex PCR; TCRdb's copy has only in-frame clones and leaves some out. Seen here are around 1.9 million clones, 90% to 95% observed once, and the top ten hold less than 2%. CD45RO-negative, CCR7-selected cells formed the naive CD8 fraction, which excluded terminally differentiated effector memory CD45RA+ cells. Sequencing was carried out using naive CD8+ T cells from PBMCs. The receptors derive from a young man in good health. Some clones in this sample may be carry-over from other donors' samples.

The chain has TRBV27 and TRBJ2-3, with 10 bases matching TRBD2. CDR3 length: 16 residues. From germline, CDR1 is MNHEY and CDR2 SMNVEV (reference sequence). The junction had 10 bases not matched to a gene; V was cut back by 4 bases and J by 6 bases. CDR3 sequence (DNA): TGTGCCAGCAGTTCGAGGACTAGCGGCCTAGGGGATACGCAGTATTTT. It specifies CASSSRTSGLGDTQYF.

V usage is TRBV6-1 and J usage is TRBJ1-4; 9 nucleotides align to TRBD1. The J segment lost 2 bases and the V segment lost 1 base, leaving 8 bases of the junction unmatched. CDR1 is MNHNS and CDR2 is SASEGT in the germline V gene. The CDR3 runs to 18 residues. CDR3 region: CASSEGPGTGLTNEKLFF. The CDR3 region has the DNA TGTGCCAGCAGTGAAGGGCCCGGGACAGGGTTGACTAATGAAAAACTGTTTTTT.

The V gene is TRBV19, the J gene TRBJ1-2; tentative D call: TRBD1 (5 bases). This CDR3 comprises 12 residues. The germline V and J ends were trimmed by 7 bases and 4 bases, with 10 bases remaining between them. CDR1 and CDR2 (germline): LNHDA, SQIVND (reference sequence). The CDR3, as DNA: TGTGCCAGTACCCGGGACCCCTATGGCTACACCTTC. This gives the protein CASTRDPYGYTF.

The CDR3 region is CAVDEDQPQHF. The CDR3 DNA sequence: TGTGCCGTAGACGAAGATCAGCCCCAGCATTTT. The chain is built from TRBV27 and TRBJ1-5; D not resolved. This CDR3 contains 11 residues. The germline V gene has CDR1 MNHEY and CDR2 SMNVEV (reference sequence). V was cut by 11 bases and J by 5 bases, with 10 bases left in between.

This clone was found once. The V gene is TRBV2, the J gene TRBJ2-3; the D is unclear. The V end was cut by 6 bases, the J end by 2 bases, with 18 bases between. Per germline, CDR1 SNHLY and CDR2 FYNNEI. The CDR3 is 16 amino acids. The CDR3 nucleotides read TGTGCCAGCAGCCCGCTACCGCTAATGCTCACAGATACGCAGTATTTT. It encodes CASSPLPLMLTDTQYF.

The V call is TRBV9, the J call TRBJ2-1, with 10 bases that match TRBD1. The V segment lost 0 bases and the J segment 10 bases; nucleotides outside the gene matches: 4. The V gene's germline CDR1 is SGDLS and CDR2 YYNGEE. This CDR3 region has 14 residues. The CDR3 spells CASSVERDRGEQFF. CDR3 DNA: TGTGCCAGCAGCGTAGAAAGGGACAGGGGCGAGCAGTTCTTC. The complete variable domain, with remaining parts taken from reference TRBV9 and TRBJ2-1, reads DSGVTQTPKHLITATGQRVTLRCSPRSGDLSVYWYQQSLDQGLQFLIQYYNGEERAKGNILERFSAQQFPDLHSELNLSSLELGDSALYFCASSVERDRGEQFFGPGTRLTVL.

This chain uses TRBV4-3 with TRBJ1-2, with D hard to call. CDR1 and CDR2 from the germline V gene are LGHNA and YSLEER. The ends were cut back, 2 bases at V and 3 bases at J, with 10 bases in the middle. The CDR3 has 14 residues. CDR3 sequence reads: CASSQTEGDYGYTF. In DNA form, the CDR3 reads TGCGCCAGCAGCCAAACGGAAGGTGACTATGGCTACACCTTC.

The V and J genes are TRBV5-1 and TRBJ1-1, with D possibly TRBD1 on 5 matching bases. The germline gives CDR1 SGHRS, CDR2 YFSETQ. The CDR3 is made up of 13 amino acids. V dropped 0 bases and J dropped 6 bases, with 9 bases sitting between them. This CDR3 reads CASSLDRGAEAFF. The CDR3 DNA sequence: TGCGCCAGCAGCTTGGACCGGGGCGCTGAAGCTTTCTTT.

The J gene is TRBJ2-5, the V gene TRBV15; the D gene is possibly TRBD2 (5 bases). The CDR3 is 19 residues long. V lost 0 bases, J lost 0 bases, and 20 bases lay in between. Germline V gene lookup returns CDR1 LNHNV and CDR2 YYDKDF (reference sequence). As DNA, the CDR3 is TGTGCCACCAGCAGAGATTTTTATCTCCGGACTGAACACCAAGAGACCCAGTACTTC. Its protein product is CATSRDFYLRTEHQETQYF.

The CDR3 coding sequence is TGTGCCACCAGCAGAGATCGCTCATCTCGGGAGCAGTACTTC. This translates into CATSRDRSSREQYF. The chain couples TRBV15 to TRBJ2-7; no clear D. Trimming cost V 0 bases and J 7 bases, with 13 bases left between them. CDR3 length: 14 residues. Germline CDR1 and CDR2: LNHNV and YYDKDF (reference sequence).

This clone has a single count. The chain recombines TRBV10-2 with TRBJ2-3; the D call may be TRBD1 or TRBD2 (6 bases each). The CDR3 is 16 residues long. Trimming removed 2 bases from V and 6 bases from J, with 18 bases in between. The germline gives CDR1 WSHSY, CDR2 SAAADI. CDR3 in amino acids: CASSEMGGTPRDTQYF. The CDR3 DNA is TGCGCCAGCAGTGAGATGGGCGGGACACCGAGGGATACGCAGTATTTT.

The rearrangement uses TRBV10-2 and TRBJ2-1, with 10 bases that match TRBD2. The germline CDR1 and CDR2 sequences are WSHSY and SAAADI. The CDR3 runs to 19 residues. The junction had 20 bases not matched to a gene; V was cut back by 8 bases and J by 4 bases. CDR3 amino acids: CASARRVLAGVSGYNEQFF. As DNA, the CDR3 is TGCGCCAGCGCCCGGAGGGTCCTAGCGGGAGTCTCGGGGTACAATGAGCAGTTCTTC.

The genes are TRBV5-1 and TRBJ1-2; possible D gene TRBD1, 6 bases. Looked up from germline, CDR1 is SGHRS and CDR2 is YFSETQ. The CDR3 length is 12 residues. V lost 3 bases, J lost 7 bases, and 10 bases lay in between. The CDR3 region has the DNA TGCGCCAGCAGCTGGACAGCCTCTGGCTACACCTTC. Amino acid sequence: CASSWTASGYTF. Using reference TRBV5-1 and TRBJ1-2 for the parts outside the CDR3, the full variable domain is KAGVTQTPRYLIKTRGQQVTLSCSPISGHRSVSWYQQTPGQGLQFLFEYFSETQRNKGNFPGRFSGRQFSNSRSEMNVSTLELGDSALYLCASSWTASGYTFGSGTRLTVV.

V and J are TRBV6-1 and TRBJ1-1; D unclear. Trimming cost V 9 bases and J 5 bases, with 16 bases left between them. The germline CDR1 and CDR2 sequences are MNHNS and SASEGT. There are 13 residues in the CDR3. CDR3 bases: TGTGCCAGTACCTCGTGGCCGGAAACTGAAGCTTTCTTT. As protein: CASTSWPETEAFF.

CDR3 in DNA: TGTGCCAGCAGCCCGACAGGTAGCAATCAGCCCCAGCATTTT. It is translated as CASSPTGSNQPQHF. The rearrangement links TRBV5-8 to TRBJ1-5; D might be TRBD1 (6 bases). V lost 4 bases, J lost 0 bases, and 8 bases lay in between. The CDR3 consists of 14 residues. Looked up from germline, CDR1 is SGHTS and CDR2 is YDEGEE. Full variable domain (missing parts from reference TRBV5-8 and TRBJ1-5): EAGVTQSPTHLIKTRGQQATLRCSPISGHTSVYWYQQALGLGLQFLLWYDEGEERNRGNFPPRFSGRQFPNYSSELNVNALELEDSALYLCASSPTGSNQPQHFGDGTRLSIL.

About this clone itself: Other DNA sequences in this specimen translate into the identical CDR3. The V gene is TRBV19, the J gene TRBJ2-7, with 7 positions matching TRBD1. J was trimmed by 2 bases and V by 5 bases; bases with no gene match: 6. From germline, CDR1 is LNHDA and CDR2 SQIVND (reference sequence). This CDR3 is 14 amino acids long. CDR3 DNA sequence: TGTGCCAGTAGTCCTACAGGGGAACCCTACGAGCAGTACTTC. As protein: CASSPTGEPYEQYF.

J is TRBJ2-7 and V is TRBV5-5, with 9 bases identical to TRBD2. CDR1 and CDR2 from the germline V gene are SGHKS and YYEKEE (reference sequence). The CDR3 contains 17 residues. The ends lost 4 bases at V and 3 bases at J; junction bases unmatched: 14. The CDR3 loop is CASSTDKLAGTLYEQYF. In DNA form, the CDR3 reads TGTGCCAGCAGCACGGACAAGCTAGCGGGAACCCTCTACGAGCAGTACTTC.

In the case of this clone: The sample carries other DNA sequences with the same CDR3. This chain connects TRBV10-2 to TRBJ2-7; D is undetermined. Trimming removed 3 bases from V and 3 bases from J, with 6 bases in between. This CDR3 has 12 residues. CDR1 WSHSY and CDR2 SAAADI come from the germline V gene. The chain's CDR3 is CASSESGYEQYF. The CDR3 bases are TGCGCCAGCAGTGAAAGTGGCTACGAGCAGTACTTC.

The chain couples TRBV4-3 to TRBJ2-2; D is possibly TRBD1 (6 bases). The CDR3 runs to 14 residues. V lost 0 bases and J 5 bases, leaving 7 bases between the germline ends. Germline V gene sequence: CDR1 LGHNA, CDR2 YSLEER. Written as DNA, the CDR3 is TGCGCCAGCAGCCAAGATAGGGGGACCGGGGAGCTGTTTTTT. This gives the protein CASSQDRGTGELFF.

The chain is built from TRBV27 and TRBJ2-1; TRBD2 agrees at 9 bases. Germline trimming cut 5 bases from V and 10 bases from J; bases unmatched to any gene: 9. This CDR3 contains 14 residues. Per the germline V gene, CDR1 is MNHEY and CDR2 is SMNVEV (reference sequence). Here the CDR3 reads CASSAGGVPLEQFF. In DNA, the CDR3 is TGTGCCAGCAGTGCGGGAGGGGTGCCTTTAGAGCAGTTCTTC.

The chain carries TRBV25-1 and TRBJ2-5, with a possible D match to TRBD2 (5 bases). Per the germline V gene, CDR1 is MGHDK and CDR2 is SYGVNS. The germline V and J ends were trimmed by 8 bases and 5 bases, with 15 bases remaining between them. This CDR3 is built from 13 residues. As DNA, the CDR3 is TGTGCCAGCCAACTAGGTTCGTGGGAGACCCAGTACTTC. This translates into CASQLGSWETQYF.

The chain combines TRBV11-2 with TRBJ1-1, with 9 nucleotides matching TRBD1. Trimming at V came to 1 base and at J to 3 bases, leaving 6 bases not matched to a gene. Germline V gives CDR1 SGHAT, CDR2 FQNNGV. The CDR3 loop spans 16 amino acids. CDR3 residues: CASSLVTGGWDTEAFF. The CDR3 DNA reads as TGTGCCAGCAGCTTAGTAACAGGGGGCTGGGACACTGAAGCTTTCTTT.

This chain uses TRBV28 with TRBJ1-4; D call uncertain. Germline V gene lookup returns CDR1 MDHEN and CDR2 SYDVKM. CDR3 size: 15 residues. V lost 7 bases to trimming and J lost 7 bases, with 19 bases between them. CDR3 DNA: TGTGCCAGCAATTTCAGAACAACCTCGGGTGAAAAACTGTTTTTT. It translates to CASNFRTTSGEKLFF.

This clone was recorded once. This sequence joins TRBV6-5 and TRBJ2-2; weak D call: TRBD1 (5 bases). This CDR3 has 15 residues. Trimming shortened V by 2 bases and J by 5 bases, and 12 bases separated the two germline ends. Germline values: CDR1 MNHEY, CDR2 SVGAGI. The CDR3 DNA follows: TGTGCCAGCAGTTACAGCGACAGTCCTACCGGGGAGCTGTTTTTT. Protein product: CASSYSDSPTGELFF.

The rearrangement uses TRBV4-3 and TRBJ2-1; 8 bases match TRBD2. This CDR3 comprises 16 residues. Germline V gene lookup returns CDR1 LGHNA and CDR2 YSLEER. V lost 4 bases and J lost 7; bases outside the gene matches: 12. CDR3 region: CASSLGLAWEGNEQFF. The CDR3 bases are TGCGCCAGCAGCCTTGGACTAGCCTGGGAGGGGAATGAGCAGTTCTTC.

The V and J genes are TRBV15 and TRBJ2-7, with D perhaps matching TRBD1 (5 bases). Germline V lookup: CDR1 LNHNV, CDR2 YYDKDF (reference sequence). Trimming took 5 bases from V and 3 from J, leaving 11 bases between them. The CDR3 is made up of 13 amino acids. The CDR3 here is CATSEQDGYEQYF. The CDR3 DNA sequence: TGTGCCACCAGCGAACAGGACGGCTACGAGCAGTACTTC.

The rearrangement uses TRBV2 and TRBJ2-7; D not certain. The CDR3 consists of 13 residues. The V end was cut by 3 bases, the J end by 1 base, with 7 bases between. CDR1 and CDR2 from the germline V gene are SNHLY and FYNNEI. CDR3 DNA: TGTGCCAGCAGTGATCGCATATCCTACGAGCAGTACTTC. It encodes CASSDRISYEQYF. The whole variable domain, filled in from reference TRBV2 and TRBJ2-7, reads EPEVTQTPSHQVTQMGQEVILRCVPISNHLYFYWYRQILGQKVEFLVSFYNNEISEKSEIFDDQFSVERPDGSNFTLKIRSTKLEDSAMYFCASSDRISYEQYFGPGTRLTVT.

The genes are TRBV28 and TRBJ2-1; 8 nucleotides match TRBD1. The CDR3 totals 17 residues. V was clipped by 2 bases and J by 3 bases; unmatched bases: 9. Germline V lookup: CDR1 MDHEN, CDR2 SYDVKM. The CDR3: CASSLGETGVFYNEQFF. Written as DNA, the CDR3 is TGTGCCAGCAGTTTAGGTGAGACAGGGGTTTTCTACAATGAGCAGTTCTTC.

The CDR3 DNA sequence: TGTGCCAGCTCACCCGGACTAGCGGGAGTTTTGGATGAGCAGTTCTTC. It yields the protein CASSPGLAGVLDEQFF. The chain couples TRBV18 to TRBJ2-1; 13 bases align to TRBD2. The CDR3 length is 16 residues. Germline V gene lookup returns CDR1 KGHSH and CDR2 LQKENI. V lost 3 bases and J lost 8; bases outside the gene matches: 7.